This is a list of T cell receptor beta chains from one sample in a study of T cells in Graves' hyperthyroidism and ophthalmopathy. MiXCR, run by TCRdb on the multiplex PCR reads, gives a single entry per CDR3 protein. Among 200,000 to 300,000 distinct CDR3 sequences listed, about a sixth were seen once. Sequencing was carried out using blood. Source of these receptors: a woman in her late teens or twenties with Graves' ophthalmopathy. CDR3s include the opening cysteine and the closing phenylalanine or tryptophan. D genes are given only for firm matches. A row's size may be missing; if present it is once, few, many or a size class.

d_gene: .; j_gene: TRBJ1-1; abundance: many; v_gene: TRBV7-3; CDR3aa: CASSKEMNTEAFF; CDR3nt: TGTGCCAGCAGCAAAGAAATGAACACTGAAGCTTTCTTT
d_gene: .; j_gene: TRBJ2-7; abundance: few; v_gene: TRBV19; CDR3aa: CASSIYSSRGFATHEQYF; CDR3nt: TGTGCCAGTAGTATCTACTCTAGTCGCGGCTTCGCTACCCACGAGCAGTACTTC
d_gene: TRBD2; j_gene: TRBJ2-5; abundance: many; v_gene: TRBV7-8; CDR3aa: CASGAPSGGETQYF; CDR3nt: TGTGCCAGCGGCGCCCCAAGCGGGGGAGAGACCCAGTACTTC
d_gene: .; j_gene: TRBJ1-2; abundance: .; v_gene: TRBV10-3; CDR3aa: CAISEPKTRGYTF; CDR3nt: TGTGCCATCAGTGAGCCGAAGACACGAGGCTACACCTTC
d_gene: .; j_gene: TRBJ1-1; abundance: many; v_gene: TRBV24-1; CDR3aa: CATSEAQRNTEAFF; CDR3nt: TGTGCCACCAGTGAGGCCCAAAGGAACACTGAAGCTTTCTTT
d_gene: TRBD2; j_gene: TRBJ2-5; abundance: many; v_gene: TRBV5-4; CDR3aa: CASSLDPGGETQYF; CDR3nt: TGTGCCAGCAGCTTGGATCCGGGAGGAGAGACCCAGTACTTC
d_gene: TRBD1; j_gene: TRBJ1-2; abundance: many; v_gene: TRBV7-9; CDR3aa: CASHRGGTGNYGYTF; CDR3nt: TGTGCCAGCCATAGAGGAGGGACAGGGAACTATGGCTACACCTTC
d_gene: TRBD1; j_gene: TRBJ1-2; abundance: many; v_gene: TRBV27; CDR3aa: CASSSDRAGYTF; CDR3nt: TGTGCCAGCAGTTCAGACAGGGCTGGCTACACCTTC
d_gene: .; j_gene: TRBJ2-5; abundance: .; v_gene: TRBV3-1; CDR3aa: CARAHTSGTPQRDF; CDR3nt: TGTGCCAGGGCGCACACATCCGGGACTCCACAACGGGACTTC
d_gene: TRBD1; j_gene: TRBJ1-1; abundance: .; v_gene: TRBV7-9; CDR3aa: CASSSTTGHGRNTEAFF; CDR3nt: TGTGCCAGCAGCTCGACGACAGGGCACGGGAGGAACACTGAAGCTTTCTTT
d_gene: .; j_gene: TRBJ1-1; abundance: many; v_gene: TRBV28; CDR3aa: CASNKAQGKLTEAFF; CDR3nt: TGTGCCAGCAACAAAGCCCAGGGGAAGCTGACTGAAGCTTTCTTT
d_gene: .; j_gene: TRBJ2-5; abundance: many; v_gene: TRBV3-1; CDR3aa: CASTQGVEETQYF; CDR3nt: TGTGCCAGCACCCAGGGTGTGGAAGAGACCCAGTACTTC
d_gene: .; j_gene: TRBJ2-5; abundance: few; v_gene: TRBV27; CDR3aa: CASSFRRARGGETQYF; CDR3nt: TGTGCCAGCAGTTTCAGACGCGCAAGGGGCGGCGAGACCCAGTACTTC
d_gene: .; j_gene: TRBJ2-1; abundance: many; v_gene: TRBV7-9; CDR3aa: CASSSQGRDQYNEQFF; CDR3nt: TGTGCCAGCAGCTCTCAGGGCAGGGATCAGTACAATGAGCAGTTCTTC
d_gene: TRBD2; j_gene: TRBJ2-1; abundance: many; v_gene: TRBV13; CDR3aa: CASSFLAGGYNEQFF; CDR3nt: TGTGCCAGCAGCTTCCTAGCGGGAGGGTACAATGAGCAGTTCTTC
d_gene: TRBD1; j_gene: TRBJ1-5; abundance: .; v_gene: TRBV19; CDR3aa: CASSATGGSNQPQHF; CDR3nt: TGTGCCAGTAGTGCAACAGGGGGCTCCAATCAGCCCCAGCATTTT
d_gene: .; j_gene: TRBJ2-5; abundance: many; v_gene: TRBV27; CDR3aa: CASSLSGPETQYF; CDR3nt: TGTGCCAGCAGTTTGTCGGGGCCGGAGACCCAGTACTTC
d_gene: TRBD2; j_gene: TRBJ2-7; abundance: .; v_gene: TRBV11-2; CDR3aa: CASSLAGGRHYEQYF; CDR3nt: TGTGCCAGCAGCTTAGCGGGAGGGCGCCACTACGAGCAGTACTTC
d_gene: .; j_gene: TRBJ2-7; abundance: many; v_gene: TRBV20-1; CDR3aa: CSATLWGESYEQYF; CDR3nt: TGCAGTGCTACCCTGTGGGGGGAATCCTACGAGCAGTACTTC
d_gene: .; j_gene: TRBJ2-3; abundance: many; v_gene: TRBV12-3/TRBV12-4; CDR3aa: CASSLKGADTQYF; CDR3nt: TGTGCCAGCAGTTTAAAAGGGGCAGATACGCAGTATTTT
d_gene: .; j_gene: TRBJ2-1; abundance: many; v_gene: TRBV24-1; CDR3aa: CATSDLYTQHYNEQFF; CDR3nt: TGTGCCACCAGTGATTTATACACGCAGCACTACAATGAGCAGTTCTTC
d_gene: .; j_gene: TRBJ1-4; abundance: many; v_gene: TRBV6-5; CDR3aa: CASSYSGGAGEKLFF; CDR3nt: TGTGCCAGCAGTTACTCGGGGGGCGCAGGGGAAAAACTGTTTTTT
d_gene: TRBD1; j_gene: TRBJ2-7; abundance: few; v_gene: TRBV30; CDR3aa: CAWSVGVRTGGYTSSYEQYF; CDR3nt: TGTGCCTGGAGTGTGGGGGTCCGGACAGGGGGCTATACAAGCTCCTACGAGCAGTACTTC
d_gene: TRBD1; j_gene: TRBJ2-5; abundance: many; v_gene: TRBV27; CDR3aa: CASSSPGGRQETQYF; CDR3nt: TGTGCCAGCAGTTCCCCAGGGGGCAGGCAAGAGACCCAGTACTTC
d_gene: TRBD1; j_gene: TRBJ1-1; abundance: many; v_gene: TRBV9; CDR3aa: CASSVARTGHTEAFF; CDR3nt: TGTGCCAGCAGCGTAGCCAGGACAGGCCACACTGAAGCTTTCTTT
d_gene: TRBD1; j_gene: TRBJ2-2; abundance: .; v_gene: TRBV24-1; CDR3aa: CATSDFKDRRNTGELFF; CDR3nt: TGTGCCACCAGTGATTTTAAGGACAGGAGAAACACCGGGGAGCTGTTTTTT
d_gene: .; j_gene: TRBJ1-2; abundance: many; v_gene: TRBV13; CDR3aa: CASKLAGLGYGYTF; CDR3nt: TGTGCCAGCAAATTAGCGGGGTTGGGCTATGGCTACACCTTC
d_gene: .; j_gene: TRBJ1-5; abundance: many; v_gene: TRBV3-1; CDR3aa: CASSQELAGDQPQHF; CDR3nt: TGTGCCAGCAGCCAAGAATTGGCAGGGGATCAGCCCCAGCATTTT
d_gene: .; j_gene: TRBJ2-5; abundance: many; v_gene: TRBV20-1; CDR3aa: CSARDHGKETQYF; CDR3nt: TGCAGTGCTAGAGATCATGGTAAAGAGACCCAGTACTTC
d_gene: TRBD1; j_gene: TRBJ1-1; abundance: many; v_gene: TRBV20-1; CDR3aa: CSAGPRTGGLLNTEAFF; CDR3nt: TGCAGTGCTGGGCCGCGGACAGGGGGACTCTTGAACACTGAAGCTTTCTTT
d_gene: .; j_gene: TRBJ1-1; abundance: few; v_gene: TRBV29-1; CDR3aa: CSVVGQEGTEAFF; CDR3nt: TGCAGCGTTGTAGGTCAGGAAGGGACTGAAGCTTTCTTT
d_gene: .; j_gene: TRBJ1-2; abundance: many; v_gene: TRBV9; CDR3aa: CASSVDGSRFYGYTF; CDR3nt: TGTGCCAGCAGCGTAGATGGCAGCCGCTTTTATGGCTACACCTTC
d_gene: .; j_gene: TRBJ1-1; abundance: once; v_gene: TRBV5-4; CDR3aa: CASRRDRTANTEAFF; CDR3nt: TGTGCCAGCAGGCGCGACAGGACGGCGAACACTGAAGCTTTCTTT
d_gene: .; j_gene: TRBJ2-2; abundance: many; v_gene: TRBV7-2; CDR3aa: CASSLAPVRQRNTGELFF; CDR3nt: TGTGCCAGCAGCTTAGCCCCGGTGAGACAACGTAACACCGGGGAGCTGTTTTTT
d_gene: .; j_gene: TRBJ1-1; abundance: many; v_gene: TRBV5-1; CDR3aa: CASSLSGRPADTEAFF; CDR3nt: TGCGCCAGCAGCTTGAGCGGGCGCCCTGCGGACACTGAAGCTTTCTTT
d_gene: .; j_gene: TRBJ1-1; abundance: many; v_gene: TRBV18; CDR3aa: CASSLGTNTEAFF; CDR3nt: TGTGCCAGCTCACTCGGGACGAACACTGAAGCTTTCTTT
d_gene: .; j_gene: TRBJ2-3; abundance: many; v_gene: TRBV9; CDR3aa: CASSATSNTDTQYF; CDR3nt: TGTGCCAGCAGCGCGACGTCGAACACAGATACGCAGTATTTT
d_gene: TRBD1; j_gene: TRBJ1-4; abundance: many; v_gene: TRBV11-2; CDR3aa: CASGSGTGGAGSEKLFF; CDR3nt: TGTGCCAGCGGTTCCGGGACAGGAGGGGCCGGGAGTGAAAAACTGTTTTTT
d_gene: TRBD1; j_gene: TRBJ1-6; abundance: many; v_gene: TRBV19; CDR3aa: CASSTTGVSSYNSPLHF; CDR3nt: TGTGCCAGTAGTACGACAGGGGTCAGCTCCTATAATTCACCCCTCCACTTT
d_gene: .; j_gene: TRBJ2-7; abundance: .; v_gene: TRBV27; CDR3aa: CASSRKPLGEQYF; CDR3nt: TGTGCCAGCAGTCGGAAGCCTTTAGGGGAGCAGTACTTC
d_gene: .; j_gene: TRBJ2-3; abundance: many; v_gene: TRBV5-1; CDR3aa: CASSARDGGSDTQYF; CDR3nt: TGCGCCAGCAGCGCCCGGGACGGGGGCTCAGATACGCAGTATTTT
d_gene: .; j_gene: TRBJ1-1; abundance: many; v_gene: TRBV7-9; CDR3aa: CASSLMGGETEAFF; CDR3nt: TGTGCCAGCAGCTTAATGGGGGGGGAAACTGAAGCTTTCTTT
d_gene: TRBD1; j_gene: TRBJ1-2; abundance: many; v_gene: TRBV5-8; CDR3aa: CASSQWGQGIEDYGYTF; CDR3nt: TGTGCCAGCAGCCAGTGGGGACAGGGAATAGAAGACTATGGCTACACCTTC
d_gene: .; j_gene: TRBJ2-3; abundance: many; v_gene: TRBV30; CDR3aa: CAWRRSSLSPSWDTQYF; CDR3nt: TGTGCCTGGAGACGTAGCTCCCTATCACCTTCGTGGGATACGCAGTATTTT
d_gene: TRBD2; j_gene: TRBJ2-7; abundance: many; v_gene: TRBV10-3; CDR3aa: CAAESGHLGLAGSYEQYF; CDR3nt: TGTGCCGCAGAGTCGGGACACCTGGGACTAGCGGGATCCTACGAGCAGTACTTC
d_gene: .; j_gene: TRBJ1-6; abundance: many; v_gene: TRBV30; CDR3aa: CAWSRPGVRLNSPLHF; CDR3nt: TGTGCCTGGAGTCGACCTGGAGTCAGACTCAATTCACCCCTCCACTTT
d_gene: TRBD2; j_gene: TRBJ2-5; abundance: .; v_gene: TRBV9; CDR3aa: CASSVASGATETQYF; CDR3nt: TGTGCCAGCAGCGTAGCTAGCGGGGCGACGGAGACCCAGTACTTC
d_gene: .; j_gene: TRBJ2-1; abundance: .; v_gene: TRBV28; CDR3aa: CASSPLRNEQFF; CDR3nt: TGTGCCAGCAGTCCTCTCAGAAATGAGCAGTTCTTC
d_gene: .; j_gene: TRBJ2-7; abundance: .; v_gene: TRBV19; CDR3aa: CASSISRSYEQYF; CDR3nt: TGTGCCAGTAGTATTTCTCGGAGCTACGAGCAGTACTTC
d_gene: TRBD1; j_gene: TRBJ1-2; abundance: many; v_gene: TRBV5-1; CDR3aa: CASSGGDSNYGYTF; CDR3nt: TGCGCCAGCAGCGGGGGGGACAGCAACTATGGCTACACCTTC
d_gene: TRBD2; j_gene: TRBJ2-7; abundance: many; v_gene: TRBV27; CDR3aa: CASSPLAGYEQYF; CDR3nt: TGTGCCAGCAGTCCTCTAGCGGGATACGAGCAGTACTTC
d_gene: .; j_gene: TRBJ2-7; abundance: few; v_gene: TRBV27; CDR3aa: CASGLRGNYEQYF; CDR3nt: TGTGCCAGCGGCCTAAGAGGGAACTACGAGCAGTACTTC
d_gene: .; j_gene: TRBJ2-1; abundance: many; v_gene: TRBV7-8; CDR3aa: CASSAAELGGGHWDEQFF; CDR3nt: TGTGCCAGCAGCGCGGCCGAGTTGGGCGGGGGCCACTGGGATGAGCAGTTCTTC
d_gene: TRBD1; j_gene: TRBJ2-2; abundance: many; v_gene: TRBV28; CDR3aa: CASIEGQGMVLSPGELFF; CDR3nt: TGTGCCAGCATAGAGGGACAGGGAATGGTGTTGAGTCCCGGGGAGCTGTTTTTT
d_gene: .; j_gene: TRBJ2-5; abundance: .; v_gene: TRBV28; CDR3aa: CASSLRQVSATQYF; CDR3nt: TGTGCCAGCAGTCTACGACAGGTCTCGGCGACCCAGTACTTC
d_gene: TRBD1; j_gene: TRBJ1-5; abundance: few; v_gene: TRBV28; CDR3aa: CASSPLGTGGSRQPQHF; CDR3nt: TGTGCCAGCAGTCCCTTAGGGACAGGGGGAAGTCGGCAGCCCCAGCATTTT
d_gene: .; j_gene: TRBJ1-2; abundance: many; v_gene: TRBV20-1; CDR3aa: CSARALGGPGYTF; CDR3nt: TGCAGTGCTAGAGCCCTGGGAGGGCCGGGCTACACCTTC
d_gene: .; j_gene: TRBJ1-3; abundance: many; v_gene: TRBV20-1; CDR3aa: CSARSGQQIGNTIYF; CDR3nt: TGCAGTGCTAGGTCCGGACAGCAAATAGGAAACACCATATATTTT
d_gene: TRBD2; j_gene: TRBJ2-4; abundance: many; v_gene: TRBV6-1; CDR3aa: CASSDSGGADIQYF; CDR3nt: TGTGCCAGCAGTGATAGCGGGGGGGCCGACATTCAGTACTTC
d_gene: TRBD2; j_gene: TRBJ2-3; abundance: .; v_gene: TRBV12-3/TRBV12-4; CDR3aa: CASSSDGTSGGADTQYF; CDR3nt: TGTGCCAGCAGTTCCGACGGGACTAGCGGGGGGGCAGATACGCAGTATTTT